These T cell receptor beta chains were read from a single sample in a study of shared clonotypes between healthy human individuals. Clones were read by immunoSEQ multiplex PCR, and TCRdb kept only the in-frame ones, dropping some. Here the sample spans 2 million to 2.5 million clones, approximately 95% being singletons. What was sequenced was naive CD4+ T cells from PBMCs. These receptors originate from a man in his late teens or twenties in good health. Some clones in this sample may be carry-over from other donors' samples. The CDR3 runs from the conserved cysteine through the conserved F or W. A D gene is named only where the DNA matches it firmly. Expanded clones get a size class; other rows say once, few or many, or leave the size out.

NA	16	NA	TRBJ1-5	TRBV4-2	TGTGCCAGCAGCCAAGATGCGACGGGGAGCAATCAGCCCCAGCATTTT	CASSQDATGSNQPQHF
NA	11	NA	TRBJ2-7	TRBV28	TGTGCCAGCAGTTCGAGATACGAGCAGTACTTC	CASSSRYEQYF
TRBD2	15	NA	TRBJ2-2	TRBV11-2	TGTGCCAGCAGCTCCGGACTAGCCGGTGGCGGGGAGCTGTTTTTT	CASSSGLAGGGELFF
NA	13	few	TRBJ1-5	TRBV6-1	TGTGCCAGCAGCGGACAGACCAATCAGCCCCAGCATTTT	CASSGQTNQPQHF
NA	16	NA	TRBJ1-2	TRBV4-1	TGCGCCAGCAGCCAGCCCTACCCCGCAATCAGGGGTGGCTACACCTTC	CASSQPYPAIRGGYTF
TRBD2	15	NA	TRBJ2-7	TRBV28	TGTGCCAGCAGTTTATCGGCTAGCGGGAGTGACGAGCAGTACTTC	CASSLSASGSDEQYF
NA	14	NA	TRBJ2-7	TRBV19	TGTGCCAGTAGCTATAATCTGCAATCCTACGAGCAGTACTTC	CASSYNLQSYEQYF
NA	14	NA	TRBJ2-3	TRBV6-1	TGTGCCAGCAGTCAGGCCACACTAGCAGATACGCAGTATTTT	CASSQATLADTQYF
NA	16	NA	TRBJ2-2	TRBV7-3	TGTGCCAGCAGCCCTACAGACTTTCGGAACACCGGGGAGCTGTTTTTT	CASSPTDFRNTGELFF
TRBD1	16	NA	TRBJ2-7	TRBV7-9	TGTGCCAGCAGCCAATACCGGACAGGGGGCTCTGGTAAGCAGTACTTC	CASSQYRTGGSGKQYF
NA	14	NA	TRBJ1-1	TRBV19	TGTGCCAGTAGTACAGGGGATGGGGGCACTGAAGCTTTCTTT	CASSTGDGGTEAFF
NA	15	once	TRBJ1-4	TRBV27	TGTGCCAGCAGTTTTTTGGGGACAACTAATGAAAAACTGTTTTTT	CASSFLGTTNEKLFF
NA	16	NA	TRBJ2-3	TRBV6-5	TGTGCCAGCAGTTACGACGACAGGACTAGCACAGATACGCAGTATTTT	CASSYDDRTSTDTQYF
NA	13	NA	TRBJ2-3	TRBV11-3	TGTGCCAGCAGCTTAGGCGAGGCAGATACGCAGTATTTT	CASSLGEADTQYF
TRBD2	13	NA	TRBJ2-5	TRBV29-1	TGCAGCGTTGAGCGGGGGAGGTCGGAGACCCAGTACTTC	CSVERGRSETQYF
NA	13	NA	TRBJ2-2	TRBV5-4	TGTGCCAGCAGCTTGGGGATCCCCGGGGAGCTGTTTTTT	CASSLGIPGELFF
NA	15	NA	TRBJ2-7	TRBV28	TGTGCCAGCAGTGTCCCACTGAGAGGGGTGCACGAGCAGTACTTC	CASSVPLRGVHEQYF
NA	17	NA	TRBJ2-7	TRBV28	TGTGCCAGCATCACAGGGGGGACCGGGACTAGAATCGCCGAGCAGTACTTC	CASITGGTGTRIAEQYF
TRBD2	18	NA	TRBJ2-1	TRBV10-3	TGTGCCATCAGCCTACTAGCGGGAGCGCAGGACCGCTACAATGAGCAGTTCTTC	CAISLLAGAQDRYNEQFF
TRBD1	14	NA	TRBJ2-5	TRBV5-6	TGTGCCAGCAGCTTCCCAGGGGGCGCGGAGACCCAGTACTTC	CASSFPGGAETQYF
NA	16	NA	TRBJ2-5	TRBV7-8	TGTGCCAGCAGACAGGCACGGGACTCCTACCAAGAGACCCAGTACTTC	CASRQARDSYQETQYF
TRBD2	16	NA	TRBJ2-3	TRBV29-1	TGCAGCGTCAAGGCCTTAGCGGGGACTGGCACAGATACGCAGTATTTT	CSVKALAGTGTDTQYF
NA	15	NA	TRBJ1-2	TRBV5-6	TGTGCCAGCAGCTTACCCCCGGGGTGGGCGTCCGGCTACACCTTC	CASSLPPGWASGYTF
TRBD1	16	few	TRBJ2-7	TRBV28	TGTGCCAGCAGTTCCTTCCGACAGGGGGTCCACTACGAGCAGTACTTC	CASSSFRQGVHYEQYF
NA	14	NA	TRBJ1-1	TRBV7-7	TGTGCCAGCAGCTTAGGTGGGGCATACACTGAAGCTTTCTTT	CASSLGGAYTEAFF
NA	13	NA	TRBJ2-3	TRBV5-1	TGCGCCAGCAGCTCGACCAGCACAGATACGCAGTATTTT	CASSSTSTDTQYF
TRBD2	19	NA	TRBJ2-1	TRBV2	TGTGCCAGCAGTGACCCAGAGATCGCTAGCGGGGGATCCTACAATGAGCAGTTCTTC	CASSDPEIASGGSYNEQFF
NA	16	NA	TRBJ2-2	TRBV28	TGTGCCAGCAGTTCCCTCGGAGAGGGCCGCACCGGGGAGCTGTTTTTT	CASSSLGEGRTGELFF
NA	18	NA	TRBJ2-6	TRBV10-3	TGTGCCATCAGTGATAGTTCGGACACCCCCTCTGGGGCCAACGTCCTGACTTTC	CAISDSSDTPSGANVLTF
TRBD1	14	NA	TRBJ2-1	TRBV5-1	TGCGCCAGCAGCTTGGTGACAGGGGATGCGGAGCAGTTCTTC	CASSLVTGDAEQFF
TRBD1	19	NA	TRBJ1-5	TRBV23-1	TGCGCCAGCAGTCAAATGCCCGGGACAGGGGACCTCTTCAATCAGCCCCAGCATTTT	CASSQMPGTGDLFNQPQHF
NA	15	NA	TRBJ2-4	TRBV28	TGTGCCAGCAGTTCGGTCGAATCAGCCAAAAACATTCAGTACTTC	CASSSVESAKNIQYF
NA	18	NA	TRBJ2-7	TRBV7-2	TGTGCCAGCAGCTTACCCATAAACAGGGTTAAAGCCTCCTACGAGCAGTACTTC	CASSLPINRVKASYEQYF
NA	14	NA	TRBJ2-3	TRBV5-4	TGTGCCAGCAGCTTACCGGGCCGCACAGATACGCAGTATTTT	CASSLPGRTDTQYF
TRBD2	15	NA	TRBJ2-7	TRBV5-4	TGTGCCAGCAGCTTGGTTGCTAGCGGGGCGAGGGAGCAGTACTTC	CASSLVASGAREQYF
NA	12	once	TRBJ2-7	TRBV6-1	TGTGCCAGCAGTGAATTAGGGTACGAGCAGTACTTC	CASSELGYEQYF
NA	13	NA	TRBJ1-1	TRBV7-9	TGTGCCAGCAGCCTACGACATGCGGCTGAAGCTTTCTTT	CASSLRHAAEAFF
NA	15	NA	TRBJ2-3	TRBV5-6	TGTGCCAGCAGCTCCCCGTTCAGGTACACAGATACGCAGTATTTT	CASSSPFRYTDTQYF
NA	15	few	TRBJ1-3	TRBV25-1	TGTGCCAGCAGTGAATATAGGGGTTCTGGAAACACCATATATTTT	CASSEYRGSGNTIYF
NA	17	NA	TRBJ2-2	TRBV18	TGTGCCAGCTCACCACCGAGCCGGGGAAGCGGGACCGGGGAGCTGTTTTTT	CASSPPSRGSGTGELFF
TRBD1	13	NA	TRBJ2-3	TRBV7-2	TGTGCCAGCGGCACAGGGGGCACAGATACGCAGTATTTT	CASGTGGTDTQYF
NA	10	NA	TRBJ2-7	TRBV6-5	TGTGCCAGCACGAGTTACGAGCAGTACTTC	CASTSYEQYF
NA	14	NA	TRBJ2-1	TRBV5-1	TGCGCCAGCAGCTGGGGCGGGGCGGACAATGAGCAGTTCTTC	CASSWGGADNEQFF
NA	15	NA	TRBJ1-2	TRBV27	TGTGCCAGCTCCTACTCGGGCAGAGGAGCCGGGGGCTACACCTTC	CASSYSGRGAGGYTF
NA	15	NA	TRBJ2-7	TRBV28	TGTGCCAGCAGTTTCGGAGGGACAGTAGTCTACGAGCAGTACTTC	CASSFGGTVVYEQYF
NA	10	once	TRBJ2-2	TRBV28	TGTGCCACCCACGCCGGGGAGCTGTTTTTT	CATHAGELFF
NA	15	NA	TRBJ2-7	TRBV4-1	TGCGCCAGCAGCCAAGAAGGGAGAAGGGTTGGCGAGCAGTACTTC	CASSQEGRRVGEQYF
TRBD1	12	once	TRBJ1-2	TRBV6-5	TGTGCCAGCAGCGACAGGGCGGCTGGCTACACCTTC	CASSDRAAGYTF